Shown below are 22 T cell receptor beta chains from a single sample sequenced in a study of cytotoxic CD8 clonotypes in ibrutinib-treated CLL. The protocol was immunoSEQ multiplex PCR, while the TCRdb copy is restricted to in-frame clones and leaves out a portion. The table lists about 200,000 clones, around 70% of them singletons. The material sequenced was PBMCs, taken after 12 months of ibrutinib treatment. The receptors shown here come from a human donor with chronic lymphocytic leukemia.

The chain combines TRBV25-1 with TRBJ2-2, with D possibly being TRBD1 (6 bases). Germline assignment: CDR1 MGHDK and CDR2 SYGVNS. The CDR3 runs 15 residues. With 1 base removed from V and 7 bases from J, the gap between germline ends came to 13 bases. In DNA form, the CDR3 reads TGTGCCAGCAGTGAATTGGGGGCCCGGAGCGGGGAGCTGTTTTTT. This gives the protein CASSELGARSGELFF.

The table lists this clone with a count of one. This chain connects TRBV2 to TRBJ1-2; 8 positions agree with TRBD1. With 4 bases clipped from V and 2 bases from J, the junction kept 6 bases outside the gene matches. This CDR3 region has 15 residues. Germline values: CDR1 SNHLY, CDR2 FYNNEI. The CDR3 bases are TGTGCCAGCAGTGGCGGGACAGGTTTAAACTATGGCTACACCTTC. Translating gives CASSGGTGLNYGYTF.

This clone was seen more than once but under ten times. The genes are TRBV6-6 and TRBJ1-2; D unclear. Trimming pared 0 bases from V and 8 bases from J, leaving 13 bases between. The length of the CDR3 is 14 residues. CDR1 and CDR2 (germline): MNHNY, SVGAGI (reference sequence). The CDR3 bases are TGTGCCAGCAGTTACTCTACAGAGGGCCGGGGCTACACCTTC. This translates into CASSYSTEGRGYTF.

This chain uses TRBV7-2 with TRBJ2-7; no clear D gene. The germline V and J ends were trimmed by 0 bases and 9 bases, with 6 bases remaining between them. Germline V CDR1 and CDR2: SGHTA, FQGNSA. This CDR3 spans 11 amino acids. The CDR3, as DNA: TGTGCCAGCAGCTTAGCGTCCGTGCAGTACTTC. This gives the protein CASSLASVQYF.

J is TRBJ2-7 and V is TRBV27; 11 nucleotides align to TRBD2. V shed 3 bases and J 2 bases; nucleotides not matched to a gene: 3. CDR3 length equals 15 residues. From germline, CDR1 is MNHEY and CDR2 SMNVEV (reference sequence). The CDR3: CASSFRLAGTYEQYF. In DNA form, the CDR3 reads TGTGCCAGCAGTTTTAGACTAGCGGGAACCTACGAGCAGTACTTC.

This clone has more than one count but fewer than ten. This chain joins TRBV30 and TRBJ2-3, with 10 bases identical to TRBD2. CDR3 length: 15 residues. V lost 3 bases and J lost 4; bases outside the gene matches: 7. The V gene's germline CDR1 is GTSNPN and CDR2 SVGIG (reference sequence). CDR3 residues: CAWRPASGGPDTQYF. CDR3 in DNA: TGTGCCTGGAGACCAGCTAGCGGGGGACCAGATACGCAGTATTTT. The whole variable domain, filled in from reference TRBV30 and TRBJ2-3, reads SQTIHQWPATLVQPVGSPLSLECTVEGTSNPNLYWYRQAAGRGLQLLFYSVGIGQISSEVPQNLSASRPQDRQFILSSKKLLLSDSGFYLCAWRPASGGPDTQYFGPGTRLTVL.

V is TRBV5-1 and J is TRBJ2-7; 7 bases are a match to TRBD1. The V gene's germline CDR1 is SGHRS and CDR2 YFSETQ. V dropped 3 bases and J dropped 6; count of bases not matched to a gene: 3. The CDR3 sequence is 12 residues long. The CDR3 loop is CASSSDRSEQYF. The CDR3 DNA reads TGCGCCAGCAGCTCGGACAGGAGCGAGCAGTACTTC. Full variable domain (missing parts from reference TRBV5-1 and TRBJ2-7): KAGVTQTPRYLIKTRGQQVTLSCSPISGHRSVSWYQQTPGQGLQFLFEYFSETQRNKGNFPGRFSGRQFSNSRSEMNVSTLELGDSALYLCASSSDRSEQYFGPGTRLTVT.

CDR3 amino acids: CAWSTSGVVEQFF. DNA for the CDR3: TGTGCCTGGAGTACCTCAGGGGTGGTTGAGCAGTTCTTC. This chain uses TRBV30 with TRBJ2-1, with a weak D call TRBD1 (6 bases). This CDR3 comprises 13 residues. CDR1 and CDR2 from the germline V gene are GTSNPN and SVGIG (reference sequence). V was pared by 2 bases and J by 9 bases, with 14 bases between.

The chain joins TRBV6-5 to TRBJ1-2; D gene unclear. Trimming removed 2 bases at V and 8 bases at J, with 18 bases between. Germline loops: CDR1 MNHEY, CDR2 SVGAGI. The CDR3 loop spans 15 amino acids. The CDR3 DNA is TGTGCCAGCAGTTACCGGGCCCAACTTCAAGGGGGCTACACCTTC. Translated, it gives CASSYRAQLQGGYTF.

The chain employs TRBV25-1 and TRBJ1-1; the D is unclear. V was cut by 6 bases and J by 0 bases, with 11 bases left in between. The CDR3 loop spans 14 amino acids. CDR1 is MGHDK and CDR2 is SYGVNS in the germline V gene. This CDR3 is CASRGAGMNTEAFF. DNA of the CDR3: TGTGCCAGCAGGGGCGCGGGCATGAACACTGAAGCTTTCTTT.

The chain links TRBV6-5 to TRBJ2-3, with D uncertain. The length of the CDR3 is 15 residues. In germline, CDR1 is MNHEY, CDR2 SVGAGI. Trimming removed 2 bases at V and 0 bases at J, with 9 bases between. CDR3 sequence reads: CASSYAATSTDTQYF. The CDR3 bases are TGTGCCAGCAGTTACGCCGCTACTAGCACAGATACGCAGTATTTT.

The CDR3 is CASSLGGLAGSQETQYF. In DNA, the CDR3 is TGCGCCAGCAGCTTGGGTGGACTAGCGGGTAGCCAAGAGACCCAGTACTTC. V gene TRBV5-1 combines with J gene TRBJ2-5; 11 positions match TRBD2. The germline V gene has CDR1 SGHRS and CDR2 YFSETQ. This CDR3 spans 17 amino acids. J was trimmed by 1 base and V by 0 bases; bases with no gene match: 5.

Only a few counts were recorded for this clone. This rearrangement joins TRBV30 to TRBJ2-5, with D perhaps assigned TRBD1 or TRBD2 (6 bases each). Germline loops: CDR1 GTSNPN, CDR2 SVGIG (reference sequence). V was cut by 2 bases and J by 9 bases, with 13 bases left in between. The CDR3 is 12 residues long. The CDR3, as DNA: TGTGCCTGGAGTATCCCCGGGGGCCCCCAGTACTTC. Its protein product is CAWSIPGGPQYF.

V usage is TRBV5-1 and J usage is TRBJ2-7; perhaps TRBD1 as D (8 bases). CDR1 is SGHRS, CDR2 YFSETQ, per germline. The CDR3 is 14 amino acids. Trimming stripped 8 bases from V and 4 bases from J, with 19 bases between. CDR3 in amino acids: CASTTGDYNYEQYF. The CDR3 nucleotides are TGCGCCAGTACGACAGGGGACTATAATTACGAGCAGTACTTC.

J is TRBJ2-5 and V is TRBV30; 7 nucleotides match TRBD1. J lost 3 bases, V lost 1 base, and 8 bases had no gene match. CDR1 GTSNPN and CDR2 SVGIG come from the germline V gene (reference sequence). CDR3 length: 15 residues. CDR3 sequence (DNA): TGTGCCTGGAGTGGGGGACAGCGCCTTGAAGAGACCCAGTACTTC. Translating it yields CAWSGGQRLEETQYF.

The CDR3 spells CASSRTSGQETQYF. The CDR3 region has the DNA TGTGCCAGCAGCCGTACTAGCGGACAAGAGACCCAGTACTTC. The V call is TRBV7-3, the J call TRBJ2-5; 8 nucleotides line up with TRBD2. The CDR3 extends over 14 amino acids. Looked up from germline, CDR1 is SGHTA and CDR2 is FQGTGA. V was clipped by 5 bases and J by 2 bases; unmatched bases: 4.

V is TRBV9 and J is TRBJ2-2; D might be TRBD1 (5 bases). Germline CDR1 SGDLS, CDR2 YYNGEE. The CDR3 runs 15 residues. The V end was cut by 0 bases, the J end by 3 bases, with 9 bases between. The CDR3 DNA reads TGTGCCAGCAGCGTAGCAGGGTTGGACACCGGGGAGCTGTTTTTT. Its translation: CASSVAGLDTGELFF.

This chain connects TRBV29-1 to TRBJ2-6; D gene uncertain. Germline V gene data show CDR1 as SQVTM and CDR2 as ANQGSEA. The germline V and J ends were trimmed by 0 bases and 4 bases, with 10 bases remaining between them. This CDR3 is built from 15 residues. Here the CDR3 reads CSVEDGVSGANVLTF. For the CDR3, the DNA is TGCAGCGTTGAAGATGGGGTCTCCGGGGCCAACGTCCTGACTTTC. Full variable domain (rest looked up from reference TRBV29-1 and TRBJ2-6): SAVISQKPSRDICQRGTSLTIQCQVDSQVTMMFWYRQQPGQSLTLIATANQGSEATYESGFVIDKFPISRPNLTFSTLTVSNMSPEDSSIYLCSVEDGVSGANVLTFGAGSRLTVL.

V is TRBV6-5 and J is TRBJ1-2; tentative D call: TRBD1 (6 bases). The CDR3 loop spans 13 amino acids. Trimming pared 6 bases from V and 5 bases from J, leaving 13 bases between. CDR1 and CDR2 (germline): MNHEY, SVGAGI. The CDR3 region is CASRRGQPYGYTF. The CDR3 nucleotides are TGTGCCAGCAGGCGAGGACAGCCATATGGCTACACCTTC.

The chain joins TRBV27 to TRBJ2-1, with 13 nucleotides matching TRBD2. The CDR3 has 17 residues. V lost 0 bases, J lost 8 bases, and 7 bases stayed unmatched. CDR1 MNHEY and CDR2 SMNVEV come from the germline V gene (reference sequence). Written as DNA, the CDR3 is TGTGCCAGCAGTTTATCGAGGACTAGCGGGAGATCGGATGAGCAGTTCTTC. It encodes CASSLSRTSGRSDEQFF.

This chain links TRBV7-2 with TRBJ1-1, with D perhaps TRBD1 (6 bases). The CDR3 sequence is 16 residues long. V lost 2 bases to trimming and J lost 3 bases, with 16 bases between them. Germline CDR1 SGHTA, CDR2 FQGNSA. The CDR3 is CASSLQPGAMDTEAFF. The CDR3 DNA is TGTGCCAGCAGCTTACAACCGGGGGCTATGGACACTGAAGCTTTCTTT.

The chain uses TRBV18 and TRBJ1-5; D gene ambiguous. The germline V gene has CDR1 KGHSH and CDR2 LQKENI. V was trimmed by 1 base and J by 0 bases, leaving 4 bases between them. CDR3 size: 14 residues. CDR3 region: CASSPLGSNQPQHF. The CDR3 coding sequence is TGTGCCAGCTCACCACTTGGTAGCAATCAGCCCCAGCATTTT.